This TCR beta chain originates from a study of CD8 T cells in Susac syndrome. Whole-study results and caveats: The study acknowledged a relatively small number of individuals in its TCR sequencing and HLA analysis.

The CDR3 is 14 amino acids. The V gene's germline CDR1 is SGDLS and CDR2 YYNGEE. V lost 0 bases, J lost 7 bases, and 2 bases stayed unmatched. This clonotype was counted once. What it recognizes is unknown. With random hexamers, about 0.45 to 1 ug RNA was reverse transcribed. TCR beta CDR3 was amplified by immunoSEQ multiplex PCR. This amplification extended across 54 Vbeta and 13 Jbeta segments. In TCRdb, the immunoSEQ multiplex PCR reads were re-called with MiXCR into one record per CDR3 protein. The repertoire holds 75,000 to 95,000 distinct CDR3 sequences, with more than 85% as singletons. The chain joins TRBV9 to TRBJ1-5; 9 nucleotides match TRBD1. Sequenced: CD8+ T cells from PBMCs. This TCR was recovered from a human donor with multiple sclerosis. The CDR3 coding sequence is TGTGCCAGCAGCGTAGACAGGGGGCCCCAGCCCCAGCATTTT. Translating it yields CASSVDRGPQPQHF.